The next 19 T cell receptor beta chains were all read from a single sample in a study of blood T cell repertoires in COVID-19. Repertoires were generated with immunoSEQ multiplex PCR, while TCRdb's copy carries only in-frame clones and drops some. The sample comprises 250,000 or so clones, 80% to 90% of which are singletons, and 2.6% rests with the top ten. Material for sequencing was PBMCs or T cells enriched from blood (not recorded which). The receptors originated from a woman between 25 and 40 years old with acute COVID-19.

This clone has only a few counts. The chain couples TRBV7-9 to TRBJ1-1; the D gene is possibly TRBD1 (6 bases). The V end was cut by 1 base, the J end by 8 bases, with 17 bases between. Germline values: CDR1 SEHNR, CDR2 FQNEAQ (reference sequence). The CDR3 consists of 15 residues. Here the CDR3 reads CASSLVPGQPQEAFF. The CDR3 region has the DNA TGTGCCAGCAGCTTAGTACCCGGACAGCCCCAAGAAGCTTTCTTT. Drawing the rest from reference TRBV7-9 and TRBJ1-1, the complete variable domain is DTGVSQNPRHKITKRGQNVTFRCDPISEHNRLYWYRQTLGQGPEFLTYFQNEAQLEKSRLLSDRFSAERPKGSFSTLEIQRTEQGDSAMYLCASSLVPGQPQEAFFGQGTRLTVV.

The J gene is TRBJ2-1, the V gene TRBV14, with 13 bases identical to TRBD2. CDR3 size: 15 residues. Looked up from germline, CDR1 is SGHDN and CDR2 is FVKESK. Germline trimming cut 3 bases from V and 5 bases from J; bases unmatched to any gene: 1. The CDR3 coding sequence is TGTGCCAGCAGCCAGGGACTAGCGGGGAACAATGAGCAGTTCTTC. Translation: CASSQGLAGNNEQFF.

V and J are TRBV28 and TRBJ2-7; no clear D. The CDR3 runs to 13 residues. Germline assignment: CDR1 MDHEN and CDR2 SYDVKM. V was clipped by 3 bases and J by 5 bases, with 11 bases between them. The CDR3 DNA reads as TGTGCCAGCAGTTTGAGGAACCGGGACGAGCAGTACTTC. Translated: CASSLRNRDEQYF.

The genes are TRBV18 and TRBJ2-7, with a tentative D call TRBD2 (6 bases). The CDR3 length is 15 residues. Trimming left V 0 bases short and J 2 bases short, with 11 bases between. Germline V gene lookup returns CDR1 KGHSH and CDR2 LQKENI. The CDR3 DNA is TGTGCCAGCTCACCACCGGGAGGCCCCACCTACGAGCAGTACTTC. Protein: CASSPPGGPTYEQYF.

The rearrangement uses TRBV10-3 and TRBJ2-2; possible D gene TRBD1, 8 bases. V was cut by 8 bases and J by 4 bases, with 20 bases left in between. The germline V gene has CDR1 ENHRY and CDR2 SYGVKD. CDR3 length equals 16 residues. This chain's CDR3 is CAIPSVDREGTGELFF. The CDR3 DNA sequence: TGTGCCATCCCCAGTGTGGACAGGGAGGGCACCGGGGAGCTGTTTTTT.

This chain connects TRBV7-2 to TRBJ2-5; 7 nucleotides agree with TRBD2. The V segment lost 2 bases and the J segment 3 bases; nucleotides outside the gene matches: 6. There are 15 residues in the CDR3. Germline loops: CDR1 SGHTA, CDR2 FQGNSA. The CDR3 nucleotides read TGTGCCAGCAGCTTAAGCGTTGGGGGGGAAGAGACCCAGTACTTC. Translating gives CASSLSVGGEETQYF.

This clone was recorded once. The V and J genes are TRBV27 and TRBJ2-1; no firm D call. This CDR3 contains 12 residues. Trimming removed 3 bases at V and 6 bases at J, with 6 bases between. Germline lookup yields CDR1 MNHEY and CDR2 SMNVEV (reference sequence). CDR3 region: CASSFGLNEQFF. The CDR3, as DNA: TGTGCCAGCAGTTTCGGTCTCAATGAGCAGTTCTTC.

On this clone: A much larger clone lies a single base off, so this may be a read error. The same CDR3 can be traced to other DNA sequences in this sample. The genes are TRBV19 and TRBJ1-2; the D gene is possibly TRBD1 (6 bases). CDR1 and CDR2 (germline): LNHDA, SQIVND (reference sequence). The length of the CDR3 is 15 residues. The DNA for the CDR3 is TGTGCCAGTAACATAGGGGACACAGCTAACTACGGCTACACCTTC. This sequence encodes CASNIGDTANYGYTF.

This clone was seen only a few times. This chain connects TRBV29-1 to TRBJ1-2; D gene unclear. The CDR3 sequence is 11 residues long. CDR1 and CDR2 from the germline V gene are SQVTM and ANQGSEA. Trimming removed 8 bases from V and 0 bases from J, with 7 bases in between. Here the CDR3 reads CSSTANYGYTF. The CDR3 DNA sequence: TGCAGCTCAACAGCTAACTATGGCTACACCTTC.

This rearrangement joins TRBV27 to TRBJ1-6; D might be TRBD1 (5 bases). Per germline, CDR1 MNHEY and CDR2 SMNVEV (reference sequence). The CDR3 has 14 amino acids. With 3 bases removed from V and 6 bases from J, the gap between germline ends came to 9 bases. The CDR3: CASSFPGINSPLHF. As DNA, the CDR3 is TGTGCCAGCAGTTTCCCAGGGATTAATTCACCCCTCCACTTT.

J is TRBJ1-6 and V is TRBV3-1 (or the pseudogene TRBV3-2), with D maybe TRBD1 (5 bases). The germline V gene has CDR1 LGHDT and CDR2 YNNKEL (reference sequence). The CDR3 runs to 14 residues. Trimming removed 0 bases at V and 10 bases at J, with 10 bases between. As DNA, the CDR3 is TGTGCCAGCAGCCAAGATGAGGGGAGGTCACCCCTCCACTTT. Translating gives CASSQDEGRSPLHF.

This rearrangement joins TRBV4-3 to TRBJ1-1, with D hard to call. V was trimmed by 0 bases and J by 5 bases, leaving 10 bases between them. CDR3 length: 14 amino acids. The germline V gene encodes CDR1 LGHNA and CDR2 YSLEER. The CDR3 nucleotides are TGCGCCAGCAGCCAAGATCTTGAGGGAACTGAAGCTTTCTTT. Protein sequence: CASSQDLEGTEAFF.

This clone was recorded once. The chain uses TRBV14 and TRBJ2-7; no reliable D call. The V gene's germline CDR1 is SGHDN and CDR2 FVKESK. V was shortened by 1 base and J by 4 bases, with 5 bases between the two germline ends. This CDR3 has 12 amino acids. CDR3 nucleotides: TGTGCCAGCAGCCAAGCCAGGTACGAGCAGTACTTC. This translates into CASSQARYEQYF.

This rearrangement joins TRBV25-1 to TRBJ2-2; tentatively, D is TRBD2 (5 bases). The CDR3 has 15 residues. Germline CDR1 is MGHDK and CDR2 is SYGVNS. The V end lost 3 bases, the J end lost 2 bases, and 10 bases lay between the germline ends. For the CDR3, the DNA is TGTGCCAGCAGTGACCGGGAAAGAAACACCGGGGAGCTGTTTTTT. Its protein is CASSDRERNTGELFF.

V gene TRBV5-1 combines with J gene TRBJ1-2; TRBD1 matches 11 bases. The CDR3 totals 15 residues. Germline V CDR1 and CDR2: SGHRS, YFSETQ. V lost 0 bases to trimming and J lost 3 bases; unmatched junction nucleotides: 1. In DNA, the CDR3 is TGCGCCAGCAGCTTGGGGACAGGGGGCGACTATGGCTACACCTTC. This gives the protein CASSLGTGGDYGYTF.

Only one count was recorded for this clone. The CDR3 bases are TGTGCCAGCAGCGTAGGCTCCCCTCAGGGTCTTGGAAACACCATATATTTT. This translates into CASSVGSPQGLGNTIYF. The chain uses TRBV9 and TRBJ1-3, with D perhaps matching TRBD1 (5 bases). The CDR3 has 17 residues. V was trimmed by 0 bases and J by 3 bases, leaving 16 bases between them. CDR1 is SGDLS, CDR2 YYNGEE, per germline.

This chain connects TRBV12-3 or TRBV12-4 to TRBJ2-1, with a tentative D call TRBD2 (5 bases). Between the trimmed V and J ends, which lost 6 bases and 9 bases, there was a span of 12 bases. This CDR3 has 12 amino acids. The CDR3 loop is CASSLGSSEQFF. CDR3 DNA sequence: TGTGCCAGCAGCCTTGGGAGTTCTGAGCAGTTCTTC.

This clone occurred once. The V and J genes are TRBV4-2 and TRBJ2-3; 10 bases are shared with TRBD2. Germline trimming cut 1 base from V and 3 bases from J; bases unmatched to any gene: 13. Germline values: CDR1 LGHNA, CDR2 YNFKEQ. The CDR3 has 19 amino acids. DNA of the CDR3: TGTGCCAGCAGCCAAGGGGGTAGCGGGGGGCCACCCCCGACAGATACGCAGTATTTT. Protein: CASSQGGSGGPPPTDTQYF.

V gene TRBV5-1 combines with J gene TRBJ2-3, with D possibly matching TRBD1 (6 bases). The V end was cut by 0 bases, the J end by 1 base, with 9 bases between. The CDR3 totals 15 residues. CDR1 and CDR2 from the germline V gene are SGHRS and YFSETQ. The CDR3, as DNA: TGCGCCAGCAGCTTGGAGGGGGTGCGCACAGATACGCAGTATTTT. This codes for CASSLEGVRTDTQYF.